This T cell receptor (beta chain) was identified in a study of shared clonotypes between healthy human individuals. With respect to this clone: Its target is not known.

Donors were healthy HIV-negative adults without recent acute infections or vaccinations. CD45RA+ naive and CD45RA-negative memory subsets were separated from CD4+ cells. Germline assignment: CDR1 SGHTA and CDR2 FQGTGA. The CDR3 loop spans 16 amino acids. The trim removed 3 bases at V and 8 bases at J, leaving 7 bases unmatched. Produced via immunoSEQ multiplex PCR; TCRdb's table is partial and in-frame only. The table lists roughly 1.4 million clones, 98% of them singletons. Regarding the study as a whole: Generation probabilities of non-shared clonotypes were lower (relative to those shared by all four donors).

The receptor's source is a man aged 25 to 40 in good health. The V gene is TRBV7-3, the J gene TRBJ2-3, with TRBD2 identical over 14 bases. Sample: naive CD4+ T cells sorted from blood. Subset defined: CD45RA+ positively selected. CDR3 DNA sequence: TGTGCCAGCAGCTTGACTAGCGGGAGGGCCTCCGGTACGCAGTATTTT. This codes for CASSLTSGRASGTQYF. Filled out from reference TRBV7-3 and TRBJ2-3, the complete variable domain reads GAGVSQTPSNKVTEKGKYVELRCDPISGHTALYWYRQSLGQGPEFLIYFQGTGAADDSGLPNDRFFAVRPEGSVSTLKIQRTERGDSAVYLCASSLTSGRASGTQYFGPGTRLTVL.